The present entry profiles one T cell receptor beta chain with its context. This clonotype has ten or more counts. Its cognate antigen has yet to be identified. One end of the junction does not line up with germline, which may come from a read error. The source of the sample is a study of T cells in Graves' hyperthyroidism and ophthalmopathy (dated by TCRdb to about 2019). For the wider study: Peripheral blood was collected at initial diagnosis, before any treatment. An independent validation cohort of around 19 hyperthyroidism patients and approximately 16 patients who later progressed to ophthalmopathy tested prospective prediction of ophthalmopathy. A discovery cohort of 95 to 100 patients, roughly 45 with Graves' ophthalmopathy and approximately 60 with stable Graves' hyperthyroidism, was used to find distinguishing TCR V-J signatures. After blood sampling, hyperthyroidism patients were treated with methimazole at a starting dose of 30 mg daily, and ophthalmopathy patients were treated with high-dose intravenous methylprednisolone. The study also compared thyroid tissue and blood T-cell repertoires from 5 to 7 Graves' hyperthyroidism patients. The roughly 91 discovery patients were randomly split 7:3 into training and test sets. According to the paper, TCR Vbeta CDR3 sequencing was carried out on over 130 peripheral blood samples, which came from some 41 ophthalmopathy, 75 to 80 hyperthyroidism and approximately 17 progressor patients. Study-wide conclusions, independent of this receptor: No statistical method was used to set the sample size in advance, and investigators knew the group allocation. A model built on a 13 V-J signature distinguished ophthalmopathy from stable hyperthyroidism, reaching over 85% sensitivity and 81% to 83% specificity in cross-validation and 80%/75% in testing. Most expanded thyroid clonotypes (frequency above 0.001) were also found in blood, which suggests that blood repertoires may mirror thyroid immune responses. In validation, the model predicted progression to ophthalmopathy with approximately 71% sensitivity and 72% to 85% specificity, a median of approximately 6.5 months before onset.

TCR beta CDR3 regions were amplified from RNA transcripts. The first round of RT-PCR for the TCR CDR3 was performed with the HTBI primer set and the Qiagen OneStep RT-PCR kit. Libraries were constructed in a second round of multiplex PCR, after which size selection and purification were performed. Libraries were sequenced paired-end with 100 bp reads on an Illumina HiSeq2000. Regarding the original processing steps: SOAPnuke was used to process the raw data, with reads discarded if the reads contained adapters or uncalled bases, had a mean Phred below 15, or lacked an exact constant-primer or identifier match. COPE v1.2.5 was used to merge the high-quality paired reads, and each unique nucleotide sequence was defined as a clonotype. MiTCR v1.1 was used to align the clonotypes against IMGT TRBV, TRBD and TRBJ reference segments. Analysis was restricted to V-J combinations with a frequency above 0.0001, which covered roughly 99% of repertoires. A TCS score was defined as the ratio between F50 (clonal expansion) and ExV (chaos), using BLOSUM62-based TCRdist between CDR3 peptides within each V-J. Welch's t-statistics and random forest reduced 500 to 650 V-J features to roughly 13, which were used in a naive Bayes classifier (R e1071). TCRdb cleaned the public reads at Q25 with fastp, built clones with MiXCR and kept in-frame beta chains. Records with the same CDR3 protein are collapsed into one entry carrying the most frequent genes and DNA. In this record, the V and J calls reflect TCRdb's handling and not the investigators' own analysis. The sample data list 300,000 to 450,000 distinct CDR3 sequences, and about a sixth of these were observed just once. Clones ranked in the top ten supply about a third of the sample.

Hyperthyroidism patients were aged 18 to 65 years and newly diagnosed, with disease duration of less than 2 months. Exclusion was applied to patients with uncontrolled infections, other autoimmune diseases, pregnancy or lactation. Clinical symptoms, serum thyroxine and TRAb, thyroid ultrasound, and orbital computed tomography formed the basis for the diagnoses. Blood from progressor patients was collected at the time of first diagnosis with hyperthyroidism, before any ophthalmopathy symptoms had appeared. PBMCs were separated from 10 ml of fresh peripheral blood using Ficoll-Paque density gradient centrifugation. Progressor patients were defined as those initially diagnosed with Graves' hyperthyroidism in whom ophthalmopathy developed during follow-up. Trizol reagent was used to extract total RNA, and RNA quality was then checked on an Agilent 2100 Bioanalyzer. The CDR3 runs 12 amino acids, cysteine and phenylalanine included. Kept here is only the CDR3 DNA, which spans 36 bases and is read in frame from base 1.

Sequencing was carried out using blood. The V and J genes are TRBV12-3 or TRBV12-4 and TRBJ2-5; TRBD1 aligns with 8 central bases. This clonotype originated in a woman aged 30 to 39 with Graves' hyperthyroidism that later progressed to Graves' ophthalmopathy. The CDR3 protein sequence reads: CASSFTGGKVDF. The nucleotides read TGTGCCAGCAGTTTCACAGGGGGAAAGGTTGACTTC.